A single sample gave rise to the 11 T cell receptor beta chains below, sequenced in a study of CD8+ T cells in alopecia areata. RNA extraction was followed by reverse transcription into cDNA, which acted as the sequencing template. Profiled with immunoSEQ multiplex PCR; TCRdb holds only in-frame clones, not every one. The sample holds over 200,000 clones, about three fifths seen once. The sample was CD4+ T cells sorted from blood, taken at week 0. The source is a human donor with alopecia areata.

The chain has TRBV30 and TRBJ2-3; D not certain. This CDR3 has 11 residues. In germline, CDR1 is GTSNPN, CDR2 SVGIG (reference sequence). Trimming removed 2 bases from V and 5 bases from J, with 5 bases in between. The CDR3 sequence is CAWSSLDTQYF. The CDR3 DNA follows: TGTGCCTGGAGTTCACTAGATACGCAGTATTTT.

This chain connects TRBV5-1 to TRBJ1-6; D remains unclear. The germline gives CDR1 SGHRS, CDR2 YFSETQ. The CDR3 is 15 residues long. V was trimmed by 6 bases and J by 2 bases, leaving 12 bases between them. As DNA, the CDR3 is TGCGCCAGCAAACCTACAGTCACCTATAATTCACCCCTCCACTTT. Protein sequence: CASKPTVTYNSPLHF.

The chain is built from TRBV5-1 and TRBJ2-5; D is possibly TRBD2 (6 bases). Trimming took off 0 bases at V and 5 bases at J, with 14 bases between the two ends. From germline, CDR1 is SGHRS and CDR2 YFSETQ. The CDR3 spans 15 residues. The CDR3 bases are TGCGCCAGCAGCTTGGAGGGCCCGGGAGAGGAGACCCAGTACTTC. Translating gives CASSLEGPGEETQYF.

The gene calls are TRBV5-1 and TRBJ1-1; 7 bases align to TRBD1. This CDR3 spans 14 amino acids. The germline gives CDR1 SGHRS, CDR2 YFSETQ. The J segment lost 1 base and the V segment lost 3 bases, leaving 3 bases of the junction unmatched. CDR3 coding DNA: TGCGCCAGCAGCTCGGGACAGCCGAACACTGAAGCTTTCTTT. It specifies CASSSGQPNTEAFF.

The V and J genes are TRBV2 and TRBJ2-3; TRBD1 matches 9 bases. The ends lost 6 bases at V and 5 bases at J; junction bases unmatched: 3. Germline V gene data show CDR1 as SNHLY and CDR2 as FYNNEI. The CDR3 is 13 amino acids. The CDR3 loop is CASRGTGLDTQYF. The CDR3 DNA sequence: TGTGCCAGCAGGGGGACAGGGCTAGATACGCAGTATTTT.

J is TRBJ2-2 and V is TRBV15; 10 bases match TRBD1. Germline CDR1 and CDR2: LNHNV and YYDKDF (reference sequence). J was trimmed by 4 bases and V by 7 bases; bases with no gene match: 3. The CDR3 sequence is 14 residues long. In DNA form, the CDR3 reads TGTGCCACCACCCGGGACAGGGGCACCGGGGAGCTGTTTTTT. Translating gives CATTRDRGTGELFF.

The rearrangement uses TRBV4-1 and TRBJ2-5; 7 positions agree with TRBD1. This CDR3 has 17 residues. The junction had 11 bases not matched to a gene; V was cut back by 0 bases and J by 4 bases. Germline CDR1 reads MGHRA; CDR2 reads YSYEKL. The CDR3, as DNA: TGCGCCAGCAGCCAAGACCTCGACAGGGTTCTGGGAGAGACCCAGTACTTC. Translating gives CASSQDLDRVLGETQYF.

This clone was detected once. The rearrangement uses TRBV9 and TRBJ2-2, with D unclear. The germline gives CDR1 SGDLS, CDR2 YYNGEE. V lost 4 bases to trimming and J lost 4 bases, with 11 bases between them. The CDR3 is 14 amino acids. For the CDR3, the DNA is TGTGCCAGCAGCTCCCGACTTGTCACCGGGGAGCTGTTTTTT. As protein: CASSSRLVTGELFF.

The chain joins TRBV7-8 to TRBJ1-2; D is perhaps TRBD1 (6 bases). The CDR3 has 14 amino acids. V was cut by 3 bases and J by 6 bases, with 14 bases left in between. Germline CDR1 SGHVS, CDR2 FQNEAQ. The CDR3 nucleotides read TGTGCCAGCAGCTTCACCCAGGGGATCGATGGCTACACCTTC. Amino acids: CASSFTQGIDGYTF. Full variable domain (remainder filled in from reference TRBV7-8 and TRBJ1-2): GAGVSQSPRYKVAKRGQDVALRCDPISGHVSLFWYQQALGQGPEFLTYFQNEAQLDKSGLPSDRFFAERPEGSVSTLKIQRTQQEDSAVYLCASSFTQGIDGYTFGSGTRLTVV.

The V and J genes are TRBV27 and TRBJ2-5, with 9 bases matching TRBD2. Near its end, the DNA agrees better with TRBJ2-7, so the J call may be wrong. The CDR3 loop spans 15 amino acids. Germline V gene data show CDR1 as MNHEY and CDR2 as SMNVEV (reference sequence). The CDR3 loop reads CASSRLLAGVYEQYF. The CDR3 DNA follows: TGTGCCAGCAGCAGGTTGTTAGCGGGAGTATACGAGCAGTACTTC.

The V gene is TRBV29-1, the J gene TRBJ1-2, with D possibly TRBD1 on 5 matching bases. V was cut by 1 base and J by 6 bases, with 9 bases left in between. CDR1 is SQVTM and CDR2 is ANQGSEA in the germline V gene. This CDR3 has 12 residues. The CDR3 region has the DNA TGCAGCGTTGAAGGATCGACAGATGGCTACACCTTC. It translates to CSVEGSTDGYTF.